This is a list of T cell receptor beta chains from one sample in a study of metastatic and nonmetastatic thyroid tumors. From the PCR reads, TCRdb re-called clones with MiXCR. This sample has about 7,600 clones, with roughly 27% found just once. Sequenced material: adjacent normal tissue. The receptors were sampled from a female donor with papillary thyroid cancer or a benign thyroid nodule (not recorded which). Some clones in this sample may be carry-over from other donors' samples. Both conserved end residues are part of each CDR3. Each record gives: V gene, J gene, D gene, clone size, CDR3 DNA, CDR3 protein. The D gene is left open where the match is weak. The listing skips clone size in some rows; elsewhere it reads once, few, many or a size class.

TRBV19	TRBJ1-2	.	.	TGTGCCGGTAGTATAGTAAGCCGCAGCAACTATGGCTACACCTTC	CAGSIVSRSNYGYTF
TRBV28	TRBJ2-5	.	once	TGTGCCAGCAGTCCCCCCGAGAGGGCAGAGACCCAGTACTTC	CASSPPERAETQYF
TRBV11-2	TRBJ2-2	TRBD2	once	TGTGCCAGCAGCTCCCCTAGCGGGATAGTCACCGGGGAGCTGTTTTTT	CASSSPSGIVTGELFF
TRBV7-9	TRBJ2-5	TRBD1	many	TGTGCCAGCAGTTTTGGACAGGGGGCCCAAGAGACCCAGTACTTC	CASSFGQGAQETQYF
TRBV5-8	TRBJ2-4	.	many	TGTGCCAGCAGCTTTGGCGAACTAGCCAAAAACATTCAGTACTTC	CASSFGELAKNIQYF
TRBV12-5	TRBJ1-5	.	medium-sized	TGTGCTAGTGGGAAGGGGGGGCCGGTGCAGCCCCAGCATTTT	CASGKGGPVQPQHF
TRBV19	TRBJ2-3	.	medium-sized	TGTGCCAGTAGTAGCGGAGATACGCAGTATTTT	CASSSGDTQYF
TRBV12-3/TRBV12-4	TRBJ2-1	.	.	TGTGCCAGCAGTTTATCCGGGCTCCCCTACAATGAGCAGTTCTTC	CASSLSGLPYNEQFF
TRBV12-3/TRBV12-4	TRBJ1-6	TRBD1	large	TGTGCCAGCAGTCCGGGACAGGGTAGTTCACCCCTCCACTTT	CASSPGQGSSPLHF
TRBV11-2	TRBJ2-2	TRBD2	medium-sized	TGTGCCAGCAGAGCGACTAGCGGGATGGGCGGGGAGCTGTTTTTT	CASRATSGMGGELFF
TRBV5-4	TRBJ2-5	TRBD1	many	TGTGCCAGCAGCCCGACAGGGGCTGGAGAGACCCAGTACTTC	CASSPTGAGETQYF
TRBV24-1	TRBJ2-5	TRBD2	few	TGTGCCACCAGTGACCCGACTAGCGGAGCTCAAGAGACCCAGTACTTC	CATSDPTSGAQETQYF
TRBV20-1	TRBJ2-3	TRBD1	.	TGCAGTGCTACACCGGGACAGCAATCCACAGATACGCAGTATTTT	CSATPGQQSTDTQYF
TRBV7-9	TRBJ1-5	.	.	TGTGCCAGCAGCTTAGGACAGAATCAGCCCCAGCATTTT	CASSLGQNQPQHF
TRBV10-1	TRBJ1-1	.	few	TGCGCCAGCATTTTATTGGGGCCCAACACTGAAGCTTTCTTT	CASILLGPNTEAFF
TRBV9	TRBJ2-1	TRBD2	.	TGTGCCAGCAGCTCCCTTGCGGGAGTCGGGAATGAGCAGTTCTTC	CASSSLAGVGNEQFF
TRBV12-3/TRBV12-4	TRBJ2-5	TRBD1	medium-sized	TGTGCCAGCAGTTCTAGTAAAGGACAGGGGGCAGGAGAGACCCAGTACTTC	CASSSSKGQGAGETQYF
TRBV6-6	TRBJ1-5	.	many	TGTGCCAGCAGTTACCGGTATAGCAATCAGCCCCAGCATTTT	CASSYRYSNQPQHF
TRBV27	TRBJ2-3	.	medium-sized	TGTGCCAGCAGTTTAGGGACGGAGGGTACGCAGTATTTT	CASSLGTEGTQYF
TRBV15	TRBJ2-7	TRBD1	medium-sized	TGTGCCACCAGCAGAGATCAGGGGGCCTACGAGCAGTACTTC	CATSRDQGAYEQYF
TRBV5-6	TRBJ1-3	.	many	TGTGCCAGCAGCCCCCCGCGGGGTCGGTCCGGGTCCATATATTTT	CASSPPRGRSGSIYF
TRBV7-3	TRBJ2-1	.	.	TGTGCCAGCAGCTTATATCTGGGAGGTGAGCAGTTCTTC	CASSLYLGGEQFF